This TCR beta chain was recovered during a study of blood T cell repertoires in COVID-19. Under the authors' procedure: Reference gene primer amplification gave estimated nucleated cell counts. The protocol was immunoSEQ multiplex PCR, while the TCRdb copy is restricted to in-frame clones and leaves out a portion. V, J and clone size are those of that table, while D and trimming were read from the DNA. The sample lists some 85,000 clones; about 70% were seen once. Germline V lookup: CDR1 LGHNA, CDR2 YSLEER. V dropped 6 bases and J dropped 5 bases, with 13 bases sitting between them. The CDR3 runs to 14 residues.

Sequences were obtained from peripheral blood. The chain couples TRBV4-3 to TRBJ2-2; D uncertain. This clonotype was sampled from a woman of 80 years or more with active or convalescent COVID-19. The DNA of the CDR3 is TGCGCCAGCAGGAGTGTTAGTTGGACCGGGGAGCTGTTTTTT. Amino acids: CASRSVSWTGELFF.